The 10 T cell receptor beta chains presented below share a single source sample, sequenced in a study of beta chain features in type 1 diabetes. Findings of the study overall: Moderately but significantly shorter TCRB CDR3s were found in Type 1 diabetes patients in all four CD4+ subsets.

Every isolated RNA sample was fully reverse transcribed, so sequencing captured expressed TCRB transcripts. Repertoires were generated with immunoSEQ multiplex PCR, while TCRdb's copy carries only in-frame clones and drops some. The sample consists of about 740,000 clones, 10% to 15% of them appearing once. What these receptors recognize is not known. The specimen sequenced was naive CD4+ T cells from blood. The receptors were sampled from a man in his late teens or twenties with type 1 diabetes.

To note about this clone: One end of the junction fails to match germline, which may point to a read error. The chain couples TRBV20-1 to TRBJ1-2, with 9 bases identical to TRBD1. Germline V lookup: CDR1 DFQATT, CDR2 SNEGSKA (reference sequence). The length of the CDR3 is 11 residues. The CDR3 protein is CSATSGTGMSF. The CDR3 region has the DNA TGCAGTGCTACCTCCGGGACAGGGATGTCCTTC.

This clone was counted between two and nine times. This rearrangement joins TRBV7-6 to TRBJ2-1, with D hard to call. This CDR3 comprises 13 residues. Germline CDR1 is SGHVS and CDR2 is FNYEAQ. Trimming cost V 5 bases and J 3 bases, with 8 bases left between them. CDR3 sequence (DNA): TGTGCCAGCAGCAGCAGGAGCTACAATGAGCAGTTCTTC. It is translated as CASSSRSYNEQFF.

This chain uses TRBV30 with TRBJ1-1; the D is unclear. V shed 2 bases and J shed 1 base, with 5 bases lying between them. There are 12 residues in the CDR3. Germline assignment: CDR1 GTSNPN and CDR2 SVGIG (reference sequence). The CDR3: CAWSMGNTEAFF. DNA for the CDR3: TGTGCCTGGAGTATGGGGAACACTGAAGCTTTCTTT.

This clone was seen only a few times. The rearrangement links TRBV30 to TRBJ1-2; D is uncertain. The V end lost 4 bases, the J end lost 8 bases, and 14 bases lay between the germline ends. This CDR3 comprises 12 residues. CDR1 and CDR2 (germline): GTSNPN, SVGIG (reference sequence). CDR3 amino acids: CAWIRDSGGYTF. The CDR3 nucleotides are TGTGCCTGGATAAGGGATTCAGGCGGCTACACCTTC.

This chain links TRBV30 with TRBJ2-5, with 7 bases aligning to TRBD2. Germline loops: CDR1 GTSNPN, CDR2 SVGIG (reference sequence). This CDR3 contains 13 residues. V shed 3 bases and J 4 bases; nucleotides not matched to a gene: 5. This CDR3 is CAWRTSGAETQYF. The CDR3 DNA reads TGTGCCTGGAGAACAAGCGGGGCAGAGACCCAGTACTTC.

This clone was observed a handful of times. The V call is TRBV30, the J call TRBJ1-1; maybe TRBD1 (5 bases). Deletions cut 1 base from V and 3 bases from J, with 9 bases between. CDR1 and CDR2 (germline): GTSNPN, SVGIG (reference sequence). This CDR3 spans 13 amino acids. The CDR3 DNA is TGTGCCTGGAGTGGGGGGAAATACACTGAAGCTTTCTTT. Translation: CAWSGGKYTEAFF.

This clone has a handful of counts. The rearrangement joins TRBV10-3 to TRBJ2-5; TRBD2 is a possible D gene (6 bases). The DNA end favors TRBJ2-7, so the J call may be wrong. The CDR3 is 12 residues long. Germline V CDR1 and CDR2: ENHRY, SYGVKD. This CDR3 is CAISEGGTEQYF. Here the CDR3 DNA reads TGTGCCATCAGTGAGGGAGGGACCGAGCAGTACTTC.

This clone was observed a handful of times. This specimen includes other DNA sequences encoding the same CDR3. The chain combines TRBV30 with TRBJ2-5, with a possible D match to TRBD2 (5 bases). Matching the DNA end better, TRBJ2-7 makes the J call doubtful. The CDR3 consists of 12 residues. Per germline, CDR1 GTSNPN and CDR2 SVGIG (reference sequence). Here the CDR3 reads CAWAGLSYEQYF. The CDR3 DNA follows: TGTGCCTGGGCGGGCCTCTCCTACGAGCAGTACTTC.

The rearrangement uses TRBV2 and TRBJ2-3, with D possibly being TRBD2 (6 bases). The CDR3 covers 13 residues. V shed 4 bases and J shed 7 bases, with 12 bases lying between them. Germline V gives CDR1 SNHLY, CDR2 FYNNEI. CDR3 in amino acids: CASSGLGLNTQYF. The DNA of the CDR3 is TGTGCCAGCAGTGGACTAGGTTTGAATACGCAGTATTTT.

CDR3 protein: CASSTQSGWSSYNEQFF. Here the CDR3 DNA reads TGTGCCAGCTCTACCCAGAGTGGTTGGAGCTCCTACAATGAGCAGTTCTTC. The chain recombines TRBV18 with TRBJ2-1; D not certain. This CDR3 has 17 residues. Germline V CDR1 and CDR2: KGHSH, LQKENI. V was trimmed by 6 bases and J by 0 bases, leaving 18 bases between them.